One and the same sample provided the 2 T cell receptor beta chains below, sequenced in a study of T cells in Graves' hyperthyroidism and ophthalmopathy. Using RNA transcripts as the source, TCR beta CDR3 regions were amplified. First-round RT-PCR with HTBI primers amplified the TCR CDR3 region. TCRdb reprocessed the multiplex PCR reads via MiXCR and lists one record per CDR3 protein. The table includes approximately 610,000 distinct CDR3 sequences, around 15% detected once. Sequenced: blood. These receptors were collected from a woman aged 18-30 years with Graves' hyperthyroidism.

This clonotype came up many times. The genes are TRBV29-1 and TRBJ1-1; 8 bases fit TRBD1. Germline lookup yields CDR1 SQVTM and CDR2 ANQGSEA. V was pared by 7 bases and J by 4 bases, with 5 bases of the junction left unmatched. This CDR3 has 12 amino acids. This CDR3 is CSATGVFTEAFF. For the CDR3, the DNA is TGCAGCGCGACAGGGGTTTTCACTGAAGCTTTCTTT. The full variable domain, rest sourced from reference TRBV29-1 and TRBJ1-1, is SAVISQKPSRDICQRGTSLTIQCQVDSQVTMMFWYRQQPGQSLTLIATANQGSEATYESGFVIDKFPISRPNLTFSTLTVSNMSPEDSSIYLCSATGVFTEAFFGQGTRLTVV.

This clonotype was counted between two and nine times. The chain has TRBV12-3 or TRBV12-4 and TRBJ1-1; 9 bases agree with TRBD1. V was clipped by 7 bases and J by 6 bases; unmatched bases: 9. This CDR3 region has 14 residues. CDR3 sequence: CASTPGQGGAEAFF. The CDR3 DNA reads as TGTGCCAGCACCCCGGGACAGGGAGGAGCTGAAGCTTTCTTT.